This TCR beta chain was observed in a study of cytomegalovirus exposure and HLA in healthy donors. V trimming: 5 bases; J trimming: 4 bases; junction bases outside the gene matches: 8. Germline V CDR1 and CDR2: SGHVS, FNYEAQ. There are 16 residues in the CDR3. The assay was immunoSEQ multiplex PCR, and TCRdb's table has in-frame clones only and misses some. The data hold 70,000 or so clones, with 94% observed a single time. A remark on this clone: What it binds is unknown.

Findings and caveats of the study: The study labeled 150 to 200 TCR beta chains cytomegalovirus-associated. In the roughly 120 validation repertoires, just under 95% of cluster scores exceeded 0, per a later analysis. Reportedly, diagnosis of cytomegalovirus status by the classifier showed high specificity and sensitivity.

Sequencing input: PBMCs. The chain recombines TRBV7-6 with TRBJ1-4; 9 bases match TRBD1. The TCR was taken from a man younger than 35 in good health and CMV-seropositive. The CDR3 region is CASSIRQGGFNEKLFF. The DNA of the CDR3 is TGTGCCAGCAGCATCCGACAGGGGGGATTTAATGAAAAACTGTTTTTT.